The 14 T cell receptor beta chains presented below share a single source sample, sequenced in a study of a mutant IDH1 vaccine in newly diagnosed glioma (dated by TCRdb to the early 2020s). These receptors' targets are unknown. Libraries were built with the immunoSEQ multiplex PCR assay. Imported from immuneACCESS, the table was reduced by TCRdb to in-frame sequences with V and J called. These copies leave out some clones; in studies compared against another copy, an unresolved V gene accounts for under half, and the cause of the remainder is not known. The sample records 50,000 to 55,000 clones, approximately 78% of which are singletons. Roughly 5.2% of the sample belongs to the ten largest clones. Read against the paper, the sample's time point label means: week 5, during vaccination. Every vaccine dose consisted of 300 ug of a 20-mer mutant IDH1 peptide in Montanide, administered subcutaneously together with topical imiquimod.

This specimen was PBMCs, taken from a glioma patient whose treatment included an IDH1 peptide vaccine. These receptors were obtained from a man between 45 and 60 years old with glioma.

This rearrangement joins TRBV9 to TRBJ2-7; D perhaps matches TRBD1 (6 bases). V dropped 2 bases and J dropped 6 bases, with 18 bases sitting between them. This CDR3 is built from 15 residues. From germline, CDR1 is SGDLS and CDR2 YYNGEE. CDR3 DNA: TGTGCCAGCAGCGTTTCATCACAGGGCACGTCCGAGCAGTACTTC. Protein product: CASSVSSQGTSEQYF.

CDR3 sequence (DNA): TGTGCCAGCAGCTTGAAGACTAGGGAGGAAAAACTGTTTTTT. Encoded protein: CASSLKTREEKLFF. The chain recombines TRBV5-4 with TRBJ1-4, with D hard to call. Germline CDR1 SGHNT, CDR2 YYREEE (reference sequence). V was clipped by 1 base and J by 8 bases, with 12 bases between them. The CDR3 totals 14 residues.

The CDR3 DNA reads TGTGCCATCAGTGAAAGGCAGGGGAGCAATGAGCAGTTCTTC. Its protein is CAISERQGSNEQFF. The V and J genes are TRBV10-3 and TRBJ2-1; tentatively, D is TRBD1 (6 bases). The germline gives CDR1 ENHRY, CDR2 SYGVKD. V was shortened by 3 bases and J by 6 bases, with 12 bases between the two germline ends. The CDR3 loop spans 14 amino acids.

This rearrangement joins TRBV5-1 to TRBJ2-1, with D possibly being TRBD1 (5 bases). The CDR3 totals 13 residues. Looked up from germline, CDR1 is SGHRS and CDR2 is YFSETQ. The V gene lost 0 bases and the J gene lost 4 bases, with 5 bases spanning the gap. The CDR3 loop reads CASSLGQYNEQFF. In DNA form, the CDR3 reads TGCGCCAGCAGCTTGGGACAGTACAATGAGCAGTTCTTC.

The chain combines TRBV11-2 with TRBJ2-1, with no clear D. Trimming pared 3 bases from V and 4 bases from J, leaving 22 bases between. The CDR3 contains 18 residues. Germline V gives CDR1 SGHAT, CDR2 FQNNGV. The CDR3 here is CASSFRPVLRPLYNEQFF. The CDR3 DNA follows: TGTGCCAGCAGCTTTAGACCCGTCTTACGTCCGCTATACAATGAGCAGTTCTTC.

The chain has TRBV28 and TRBJ1-5, with D possibly matching TRBD1 (6 bases). V lost 7 bases and J lost 2, with 24 bases in between. Germline CDR1 is MDHEN and CDR2 is SYDVKM. The CDR3 totals 18 residues. The CDR3 nucleotides are TGTGCCAGCAACAAACAGGGAAGTAAGGTTGGAGGCAATCAGCCCCAGCATTTT. Amino acids: CASNKQGSKVGGNQPQHF.

This clone was detected once. The chain is built from TRBV5-1 and TRBJ2-4; 8 bases agree with TRBD2. V lost 0 bases to trimming and J lost 0 bases; unmatched junction nucleotides: 8. The germline V gene encodes CDR1 SGHRS and CDR2 YFSETQ. This CDR3 has 18 residues. The CDR3 DNA is TGCGCCAGCAGCTTGGCGGGGGGGCTTCGGAAAGCCAAAAACATTCAGTACTTC. It yields the protein CASSLAGGLRKAKNIQYF.

The chain uses TRBV18 and TRBJ2-1; the match to TRBD1 covers 7 bases. The germline CDR1 and CDR2 sequences are KGHSH and LQKENI. With 6 bases clipped from V and 7 bases from J, the junction kept 15 bases outside the gene matches. The CDR3 consists of 16 residues. The CDR3 is CASSLTGVGSRNEQFF. CDR3 bases: TGTGCCAGCTCGCTTACAGGGGTCGGGTCCAGGAATGAGCAGTTCTTC.

The gene calls are TRBV6-1 and TRBJ1-1; D not resolved. This CDR3 comprises 11 residues. Germline CDR1 and CDR2: MNHNS and SASEGT. V was shortened by 3 bases and J by 1 base, with 0 bases between the two germline ends. CDR3 amino acids: CASSENTEAFF. Written as DNA, the CDR3 is TGTGCCAGCAGTGAGAACACTGAAGCTTTCTTT.

The gene calls are TRBV28 and TRBJ2-7; possible D gene TRBD2, 6 bases. Germline lookup yields CDR1 MDHEN and CDR2 SYDVKM. This CDR3 comprises 15 residues. Trimming took 2 bases from V and 4 from J, leaving 15 bases between them. For the CDR3, the DNA is TGTGCCAGCAGTTTAACCCAGCGGGTGACTTACGAGCAGTACTTC. Protein product: CASSLTQRVTYEQYF.

V usage is TRBV9 and J usage is TRBJ1-6; maybe TRBD1 (5 bases). Trimming took 3 bases from V and 7 from J, leaving 14 bases between them. The germline V gene encodes CDR1 SGDLS and CDR2 YYNGEE. There are 15 residues in the CDR3. The CDR3 coding sequence is TGTGCCAGCAGCGGGGGGGACGGACTGAATTCACCCCTCCACTTT. Amino acid sequence: CASSGGDGLNSPLHF.

The gene calls are TRBV25-1 and TRBJ2-1, with D possibly matching TRBD2 (6 bases). Germline-derived CDR1 and CDR2 are MGHDK and SYGVNS. The CDR3 consists of 15 residues. Trimming cost V 4 bases and J 2 bases, with 12 bases left between them. This chain's CDR3 is CASSGQEGTYNEQFF. CDR3 bases: TGTGCCAGCAGTGGTCAGGAGGGAACCTACAATGAGCAGTTCTTC. The whole variable domain, remainder taken from reference TRBV25-1 and TRBJ2-1, is EADIYQTPRYLVIGTGKKITLECSQTMGHDKMYWYQQDPGMELHLIHYSYGVNSTEKGDLSSESTVSRIRTEHFPLTLESARPSHTSQYLCASSGQEGTYNEQFFGPGTRLTVL.

The chain combines TRBV5-6 with TRBJ1-2, with D uncertain. The V gene lost 4 bases and the J gene lost 4 bases, with 11 bases spanning the gap. Germline loops: CDR1 SGHDT, CDR2 YYEEEE. The CDR3 extends over 13 amino acids. The CDR3 is CASSPDTSYGYTF. For the CDR3, the DNA is TGTGCCAGCAGCCCTGACACAAGCTATGGCTACACCTTC.

DNA of the CDR3: TGTGCCAGCAGACGCGACCCAGGGGACTTACCCTCCTACGAGCAGTACTTC. Translated, it gives CASRRDPGDLPSYEQYF. J is TRBJ2-7 and V is TRBV25-1, with D perhaps TRBD1 or TRBD2 (6 bases each). V was cut by 6 bases and J by 0 bases, with 21 bases left in between. The germline CDR1 and CDR2 sequences are MGHDK and SYGVNS. The CDR3 is made up of 17 amino acids.